These T cell receptor beta chains were read from a single sample in a study of beta chain features in type 1 diabetes. Clones were read by immunoSEQ multiplex PCR, and TCRdb kept only the in-frame ones, dropping some. This table has over 350,000 clones, about 15% appearing once. Sequencing was carried out using naive CD4+ T cells from blood. These receptor sequences come from a woman younger than 35 in good health. The CDR3 runs from the conserved cysteine through the conserved F or W. The D gene is left open where the match is weak. Clone size is stated in some rows and not others, as once, few, many or a class when expanded.

d_gene	abundance	v_gene	len	j_gene	CDR3aa	CDR3nt
NA	few	TRBV28	12	TRBJ1-1	CACASGNTEAFF	TGTGCCTGTGCGAGTGGGAACACTGAAGCTTTCTTT
NA	few	TRBV6-6	13	TRBJ2-5	CASSPGNAETQYF	TGTGCCAGCAGCCCAGGGAACGCAGAGACCCAGTACTTC
TRBD1	NA	TRBV6-1	17	TRBJ1-1	CASSEFGTGIGYTEAFF	TGTGCCAGCAGTGAGTTCGGGACAGGGATTGGTTACACTGAAGCTTTCTTT
TRBD1	NA	TRBV29-1	13	TRBJ1-2	CSASGQGSYGYTF	TGCAGCGCATCGGGACAGGGGAGCTATGGCTACACCTTC
NA	few	TRBV11-2	15	TRBJ2-1	CASSLLLGPYNEQFF	TGTGCCAGCAGCCTCCTACTAGGGCCCTACAATGAGCAGTTCTTC
NA	NA	TRBV28	11	TRBJ1-2	CASRVGYGYTF	TGTGCCAGCAGGGTCGGCTATGGCTACACCTTC
TRBD2	few	TRBV4-2	20	TRBJ2-1	CASSHPLPGTSGPNYNEQFF	TGTGCCAGCAGCCACCCCCTCCCCGGGACTAGCGGACCAAACTACAATGAGCAGTTCTTC
NA	NA	TRBV14	17	TRBJ2-3	CASSRIVDSLSTDTQYF	TGTGCCAGCAGCCGAATCGTAGACTCCCTGAGCACAGATACGCAGTATTTT
NA	few	TRBV30	11	TRBJ2-1	CAWSQGDEQFF	TGTGCCTGGAGTCAGGGTGATGAGCAGTTCTTC
TRBD1	few	TRBV6-5	14	TRBJ1-2	CASSLQGTNYGYTF	TGTGCCAGCAGCTTACAGGGGACGAACTATGGCTACACCTTC
TRBD2	few	TRBV30	15	TRBJ2-1	CAWSIGTSPYNEQFF	TGTGCCTGGAGTATAGGGACTAGCCCATACAATGAGCAGTTCTTC
TRBD1	few	TRBV27	14	TRBJ1-1	CASRPGTAYTEAFF	TGTGCCAGCAGACCCGGGACAGCCTACACTGAAGCTTTCTTT
TRBD1	NA	TRBV11-2	13	TRBJ1-5	CASSSQGNQPQHF	TGTGCCAGCAGTTCACAGGGGAATCAGCCCCAGCATTTT
TRBD2	NA	TRBV30	15	TRBJ2-7	CAWSVQGTSGGEQYF	TGTGCCTGGAGTGTACAAGGGACTAGTGGAGGGGAGCAGTACTTC
TRBD1	few	TRBV27	11	TRBJ2-7	CASSGTGERYF	TGTGCCAGCAGCGGGACAGGGGAGCGGTACTTC
NA	few	TRBV19	13	TRBJ2-2	CASRQGNTGELFF	TGTGCCAGTAGACAGGGGAACACCGGGGAGCTGTTTTTT
NA	NA	TRBV5-1	12	TRBJ2-7	CATESQTCEQYF	TGCGCCACCGAAAGTCAGACTTGTGAGCAGTACTTC
NA	few	TRBV28	14	TRBJ2-1	CASSFRRYDNEQFF	TGTGCCAGCAGTTTTCGGCGGTACGACAATGAGCAGTTCTTC
TRBD1	few	TRBV30	12	TRBJ1-2	CAWKDRPLGYTF	TGTGCCTGGAAGGACAGGCCGCTTGGCTACACCTTC
TRBD1	NA	TRBV14	14	TRBJ2-3	CASSRDRGTDTQYF	TGTGCCAGCAGCCGCGACAGGGGCACAGATACGCAGTATTTT
NA	few	TRBV2	14	TRBJ1-1	CASMLRQTNTEAFF	TGTGCCAGCATGCTAAGACAGACGAACACTGAAGCTTTCTTT
NA	few	TRBV5-1	13	TRBJ1-5	CASSLVGDQPQHF	TGCGCCAGCAGCTTGGTAGGAGATCAGCCCCAGCATTTT
NA	few	TRBV29-1	12	TRBJ1-1	CSAHNRLTEAFF	TGCAGCGCTCACAACAGGCTCACTGAAGCTTTCTTT
NA	NA	TRBV2	14	TRBJ1-2	CASTARQDRYGYTF	TGTGCCAGCACGGCCCGACAGGACCGTTATGGCTACACCTTC
NA	NA	TRBV6-1	14	TRBJ1-1	CASSLDSGITEAFF	TGTGCCAGCAGCTTGGACAGCGGGATCACTGAAGCTTTCTTT
NA	few	TRBV18	14	TRBJ2-3	CASSSTTYTDTQYF	TGTGCCAGCTCATCAACGACTTACACAGATACGCAGTATTTT
NA	few	TRBV30	13	TRBJ1-2	CAWRKTASNGYTF	TGTGCCTGGAGGAAGACAGCTTCAAATGGCTACACCTTC
NA	once	TRBV2	17	TRBJ2-1	CASSRSDRQDLYNEQFF	TGTGCCAGCAGTAGAAGCGACCGGCAGGACTTGTACAATGAGCAGTTCTTC
NA	few	TRBV30	12	TRBJ2-1	CAWRDTGFEQFF	TGTGCCTGGAGGGACACAGGGTTTGAGCAGTTCTTC
TRBD1	NA	TRBV10-3	15	TRBJ1-5	CAISDIGTGDQPQHF	TGTGCCATCAGTGATATTGGGACAGGGGATCAGCCCCAGCATTTT
TRBD2	few	TRBV4-3	17	TRBJ2-3	CASSQVKLAERADTQYF	TGCGCCAGCAGCCAAGTCAAACTAGCGGAACGCGCAGATACGCAGTATTTT
TRBD2	few	TRBV30	15	TRBJ2-1	CAWNPLGGRRNEQFF	TGTGCCTGGAACCCCTTAGGCGGGAGGAGAAATGAGCAGTTCTTC
TRBD2	few	TRBV7-9	15	TRBJ2-5	CASSLDLAVQETQYF	TGTGCCAGCAGCTTAGATCTAGCGGTCCAAGAGACCCAGTACTTC
TRBD2	NA	TRBV11-1	14	TRBJ2-1	CASGPRDYPNEQFF	TGTGCCAGCGGACCCCGGGACTACCCCAATGAGCAGTTCTTC
NA	NA	TRBV27	16	TRBJ2-5	CASSSITGGGSETQYF	TGTGCCAGCAGTTCAATAACCGGGGGAGGAAGTGAGACCCAGTACTTC
NA	NA	TRBV9	16	TRBJ1-1	CASSVGGGPLNTEAFF	TGTGCCAGCAGCGTAGGAGGGGGTCCCTTGAACACTGAAGCTTTCTTT
NA	few	TRBV21-1	14	TRBJ2-1	CASSPGQSYNEQFF	TGTGCCAGCAGTCCGGGACAGTCCTACAATGAGCAGTTCTTC
NA	NA	TRBV11-2	14	TRBJ1-2	CASSLDRGGYGYTF	TGTGCCAGCAGCTTAGATAGGGGCGGATATGGCTACACCTTC
NA	few	TRBV14	15	TRBJ1-1	CASSHTHRVGTEAFF	TGTGCCAGCAGCCACACCCACAGGGTTGGGACTGAAGCTTTCTTT
NA	few	TRBV29-1	10	TRBJ2-5	CSVLSETQYF	TGCAGCGTTCTGTCAGAGACCCAGTACTTC
TRBD1	NA	TRBV28	16	TRBJ2-5	CASSFTTGGVEETQYF	TGTGCCAGCAGTTTTACTACAGGGGGCGTAGAAGAGACCCAGTACTTC
NA	once	TRBV28	15	TRBJ1-5	CASSPRRLNNQPQHF	TGTGCCAGCAGCCCTAGGAGACTGAACAATCAGCCCCAGCATTTT
NA	NA	TRBV7-2	14	TRBJ2-1	CASSSTGFRDEQFF	TGTGCCAGCAGCTCCACAGGGTTTAGAGATGAGCAGTTCTTC
NA	few	TRBV14	13	TRBJ2-5	CASSRDFQETQYF	TGTGCCAGCAGTCGGGACTTTCAAGAGACCCAGTACTTC
NA	NA	TRBV5-4	13	TRBJ1-1	CASSLSVNTEAFF	TGTGCCAGCAGCTTGTCGGTGAACACTGAAGCTTTCTTT